This TCR beta chain was identified during a study of T cell responses to AZD1222 COVID-19 vaccine. Study-level information: Both about-4-week and about-12-week second-dose recipients were combined. Study results and caveats: No repertoire was sampled before or during the peak T cell response, only after it. Donors, mostly white British, included more females; clonal diversity was possibly underestimated.

V was pared by 6 bases and J by 6 bases, with 15 bases between. This CDR3 comprises 14 residues. Germline CDR1 MDHEN, CDR2 SYDVKM. Regarding this clone: The target antigen is unknown.

Repertoires were generated with immunoSEQ multiplex PCR, while TCRdb's copy carries only in-frame clones and drops some. The sample consists of more than 100,000 clones, 90% to 95% of them appearing once. This specimen was peripheral blood, taken on day 0 of AZD1222 vaccination. The gene calls are TRBV28 and TRBJ1-5; possible D gene TRBD1, 6 bases. The receptor was isolated from an adult in good health. The CDR3 sequence: CASRGGAESQPQHF. In DNA, the CDR3 is TGTGCCAGCAGAGGGGGTGCAGAAAGTCAGCCCCAGCATTTT.